The 2 T cell receptor beta chains below all came from one sample that was sequenced in a study of blood T cell repertoires in COVID-19. The table came from immunoSEQ multiplex PCR; TCRdb's copy has only in-frame clones and leaves some out. The table records approximately 120,000 clones, 75% to 85% of them present only once. The sequenced material came from peripheral blood. The receptors originated from a human donor in a cohort sampled during active COVID-19.

The chain is built from TRBV7-2 and TRBJ2-7; 8 nucleotides line up with TRBD1. This CDR3 is built from 17 residues. CDR1 is SGHTA, CDR2 FQGNSA, per germline. V lost 5 bases to trimming and J lost 3 bases; unmatched junction nucleotides: 15. The CDR3 DNA follows: TGTGCCAGCAGCAAGTGGCCCCGGGGACAGGCGGTCTACGAGCAGTACTTC. It translates to CASSKWPRGQAVYEQYF.

This rearrangement joins TRBV7-6 to TRBJ2-5; 8 positions match TRBD2. J was trimmed by 2 bases and V by 2 bases; bases with no gene match: 1. Germline V gene lookup returns CDR1 SGHVS and CDR2 FNYEAQ. The CDR3 extends over 14 amino acids. CDR3 sequence: CASSLLAGQETQYF. The CDR3 region has the DNA TGTGCCAGCAGCTTATTAGCGGGACAAGAGACCCAGTACTTC.